This T cell receptor beta chain came from a study of PD-1 blockade in classical Hodgkin lymphoma. Trimming took 4 bases from V and 3 from J; bases not matched to a gene: 3. There are 15 residues in the CDR3. The germline V gene has CDR1 SGHNT and CDR2 YYREEE (reference sequence). No patient escaped relapse after autologous stem cell transplantation, and brentuximab vedotin exposure varied. Complete response, partial response or progressive disease were the best responses. Study-level points and caveats: Patients who responded completely had about the same baseline diversity as newly diagnosed patients. Although disease activity or prior therapy may be involved, causes of the repertoire differences remain undefined. Anyone who began nivolumab under 1 year after ASCT was excluded.

In regard to this clone: Its antigen is as yet unknown.

Data came from immunoSEQ multiplex PCR; TCRdb stores just in-frame clones and leaves some out. The table has around 150,000 clones, 78% seen once; the top ten hold roughly 9.8%. The sample in question was peripheral blood mononuclear cells (PBMCs), obtained before the second cycle of nivolumab. This chain uses TRBV5-4 with TRBJ2-7, with TRBD2 matching 14 bases. The receptor was derived from a human donor with classical Hodgkin lymphoma. CDR3 coding DNA: TGTGCCAGCAGCACCGGGACTAGCGGGGGCTACGAGCAGTACTTC. Encoded protein: CASSTGTSGGYEQYF.